One and the same sample provided the 21 T cell receptor beta chains below, sequenced in a study of blood T cells in healthy people across ages. Combining a sample-barcoded 5' primer with a J-beta primer mix, a second PCR ran for 7 to 11 cycles. TCRdb independently ran MiXCR on the 5' RACE reads; one entry per CDR3 protein. The sample contains more than 650,000 distinct CDR3 sequences, roughly 20% of which appear only once. The source material was blood. The receptor set was obtained from a man between 65 and 85 years old in good health.

The genes are TRBV12-3 or TRBV12-4 and TRBJ1-3, with a possible D match to TRBD1 (5 bases). The CDR3 runs to 14 residues. Trimming left V 8 bases short and J 0 bases short, with 11 bases between. The CDR3 loop is CASGDRSSGNTIYF. CDR3 sequence (DNA): TGTGCCAGCGGAGACAGAAGCTCTGGAAACACCATATATTTT.

V and J are TRBV9 and TRBJ2-5; maybe TRBD2 (6 bases). The germline V and J ends were trimmed by 4 bases and 5 bases, with 18 bases remaining between them. CDR3 length: 15 residues. Germline loops: CDR1 SGDLS, CDR2 YYNGEE. The CDR3 loop reads CASSSLRGLQETQYF. CDR3 nucleotides: TGTGCCAGCAGCAGCCTCCGGGGGTTGCAGGAGACCCAGTACTTC.

This clonotype was observed a handful of times. V usage is TRBV20-1 and J usage is TRBJ1-2; D unresolved. V lost 6 bases to trimming and J lost 8 bases, with 7 bases between them. The CDR3 consists of 9 residues. CDR1 is DFQATT and CDR2 is SNEGSKA in the germline V gene (reference sequence). The CDR3 nucleotides are TGCAGTGCGCCGGACGGCTACACCTTC. Translated: CSAPDGYTF.

The chain links TRBV20-1 to TRBJ1-2, with D possibly being TRBD1 (6 bases). Trimming shortened V by 7 bases and J by 7 bases, and 16 bases separated the two germline ends. CDR1 is DFQATT, CDR2 SNEGSKA, per germline (reference sequence). This CDR3 has 12 residues. CDR3 region: CSVEQGYFGYTF. CDR3 DNA sequence: TGCAGTGTCGAACAGGGTTACTTTGGCTACACCTTC.

This chain joins TRBV4-2 and TRBJ1-3; 10 positions agree with TRBD1. The CDR3 runs to 18 residues. Unmatched junction bases numbered 10, after V lost 0 bases and J lost 5 bases. CDR1 and CDR2 (germline): LGHNA, YNFKEQ. The CDR3 spells CASSQDKPGTGVRNTIYF. The CDR3 DNA is TGTGCCAGCAGCCAAGATAAACCCGGGACAGGGGTCAGAAACACCATATATTTT.

The V gene is TRBV4-1, the J gene TRBJ2-5; D is possibly TRBD1 (5 bases). The better agreement between TRBJ2-7 and the DNA end casts doubt on the J call. The CDR3 is 16 residues long. Looked up from germline, CDR1 is MGHRA and CDR2 is YSYEKL. CDR3 sequence (DNA): TGCGCCAGCAGCCAAGAGCAGGTAGGGGCTGTCTACGAGCAGTACTTC. This sequence encodes CASSQEQVGAVYEQYF.

This clonotype was detected only a few times. The chain couples TRBV20-1 to TRBJ2-1; TRBD2 matches at 9 bases. CDR1 DFQATT and CDR2 SNEGSKA come from the germline V gene (reference sequence). The CDR3 runs 13 residues. J gave up 9 bases and V 7 bases, and 10 bases lay outside the gene matches. The CDR3 DNA is TGCAGTGTTTTTGCTAGCGGGGCTGGTGAGCAGTTCTTC. Translating gives CSVFASGAGEQFF.

This rearrangement joins TRBV5-5 to TRBJ2-2, with D possibly being TRBD2 (6 bases). There are 17 residues in the CDR3. Trimming removed 2 bases from V and 1 base from J, with 15 bases in between. From germline, CDR1 is SGHKS and CDR2 YYEKEE (reference sequence). The CDR3 DNA reads TGTGCCAGCAGCTTTTCGGGGCGGAGGGGGAACACCGGGGAGCTGTTTTTT. It codes for CASSFSGRRGNTGELFF.

This clonotype appeared once. Relative to the germline gene, one junction end is altered; a read error may explain this. The chain has TRBV5-1 and TRBJ2-1; 9 nucleotides agree with TRBD2. The germline V gene has CDR1 SGHRS and CDR2 YFSETQ. The CDR3 is 16 residues long. The CDR3 DNA reads as TGCGCCAGCAGCTTAGATGCGGGGGGGCGGTACAATGAGCAGTCCTTC. Its translation: CASSLDAGGRYNEQSF.

This clonotype has just a few counts. CDR3 region: CSALRGSGEQYF. CDR3 sequence (DNA): TGCAGCGCCCTAAGGGGGTCTGGCGAGCAGTACTTC. This chain links TRBV29-1 with TRBJ2-7, with TRBD1 as a possible D gene (6 bases). Deletions cut 7 bases from V and 6 bases from J, with 16 bases between. The CDR3 contains 12 residues. Germline V gene lookup returns CDR1 SQVTM and CDR2 ANQGSEA.

The V and J genes are TRBV6-2 or TRBV6-3 and TRBJ1-5; no firm D call. The germline gives CDR1 MNHEY, CDR2 SVGEGT. CDR3 length: 13 amino acids. The V end lost 5 bases, the J end lost 2 bases, and 7 bases lay between the germline ends. In nucleotides, the CDR3 is TGTGCCAGCAGTGGACGTCGCAATCAGCCCCAGCATTTT. Protein: CASSGRRNQPQHF.

This rearrangement joins TRBV29-1 to TRBJ2-3; D gene unclear. CDR1 and CDR2 from the germline V gene are SQVTM and ANQGSEA. The ends were cut back, 0 bases at V and 4 bases at J, with 14 bases in the middle. The CDR3 extends over 15 amino acids. The CDR3 nucleotides read TGCAGCGTTGAAGAGGGGTGGATTCGGGCAGATACGCAGTATTTT. Translating it yields CSVEEGWIRADTQYF.

This chain uses TRBV20-1 with TRBJ2-5; 8 nucleotides agree with TRBD2. TRBJ2-1 matches the DNA end more closely, so the J call is doubtful. CDR3 size: 14 residues. Germline loops: CDR1 DFQATT, CDR2 SNEGSKA (reference sequence). Here the CDR3 reads CSGPVAGTLNEQFF. For the CDR3, the DNA is TGCAGTGGGCCGGTAGCGGGGACCCTTAATGAGCAGTTCTTC.

This clonotype was seen ten or more times. The V call is TRBV29-1, the J call TRBJ2-1, with D possibly TRBD1 on 6 matching bases. The V gene lost 5 bases and the J gene lost 7 bases, with 15 bases spanning the gap. The CDR3 is 13 residues long. Germline V gives CDR1 SQVTM, CDR2 ANQGSEA. The CDR3 bases are TGCAGCGTTTATCCAGGGGCAGGGAATGAGCAGTTCTTC. Its protein product is CSVYPGAGNEQFF.

The rearrangement joins TRBV18 to TRBJ2-6, with D perhaps matching TRBD2 (5 bases). The CDR3 totals 16 residues. The germline V gene has CDR1 KGHSH and CDR2 LQKENI. V was shortened by 2 bases and J by 1 base, with 9 bases between the two germline ends. Written as DNA, the CDR3 is TGTGCCAGCTCACCAATCCCGGGATCTGGGGCCAACGTCCTGACTTTC. Translating it yields CASSPIPGSGANVLTF.

V is TRBV20-1 and J is TRBJ1-2, with D uncertain. CDR3 length equals 13 residues. With 0 bases removed from V and 12 bases from J, the gap between germline ends came to 17 bases. In germline, CDR1 is DFQATT, CDR2 SNEGSKA (reference sequence). The CDR3 bases are TGCAGTGCTAGAGATCGTCAAAGGGCCAAGAACACCTTC. Protein: CSARDRQRAKNTF.

This chain uses TRBV28 with TRBJ1-1; no definite D call. The CDR3 extends over 16 amino acids. Germline CDR1 is MDHEN and CDR2 is SYDVKM. The V end was cut by 7 bases, the J end by 1 base, with 19 bases between. The CDR3 reads CASISPHAPQNTEAFF. The CDR3 nucleotides are TGTGCCAGCATCAGCCCCCACGCGCCGCAGAACACTGAAGCTTTCTTT.

This clonotype was seen a few times. The chain couples TRBV3-1 to TRBJ2-7, with 7 bases lining up with TRBD2. The J call is uncertain, as TRBJ2-5 better fits the DNA end. The germline V gene encodes CDR1 LGHDT and CDR2 YNNKEL (reference sequence). The CDR3 loop spans 13 amino acids. CDR3 protein: CASRHLAEETQYF. CDR3 nucleotides: TGTGCCAGCAGGCACCTAGCGGAAGAGACCCAGTACTTC.

This chain joins TRBV12-3 or TRBV12-4 and TRBJ1-2; D may be TRBD1 (6 bases). This CDR3 contains 19 residues. V was trimmed by 10 bases and J by 2 bases, leaving 32 bases between them. CDR3 protein: CAIKDFRQDKNGDNYGYTF. In DNA, the CDR3 is TGTGCCATCAAAGACTTTAGACAGGATAAAAATGGGGACAACTATGGCTACACCTTC.

The table lists this clonotype with a few counts. V usage is TRBV27 and J usage is TRBJ2-5; D uncertain. Germline V CDR1 and CDR2: MNHEY, SMNVEV (reference sequence). This CDR3 is 13 amino acids long. The V end lost 5 bases, the J end lost 3 bases, and 10 bases lay between the germline ends. The CDR3 spells CASSHPNKETQYF. CDR3 nucleotides: TGTGCCAGCAGTCACCCAAACAAAGAGACCCAGTACTTC.

The V and J genes are TRBV10-3 and TRBJ2-3; D not certain. Trimming pared 5 bases from V and 0 bases from J, leaving 3 bases between. Germline loops: CDR1 ENHRY, CDR2 SYGVKD. The CDR3 consists of 12 residues. CDR3 sequence: CAISPSTDTQYF. In DNA form, the CDR3 reads TGTGCCATCAGTCCTAGCACAGATACGCAGTATTTT.